Listed here are 9 T cell receptor beta chains from one sample, sequenced in a study of T cells in localized non-small cell lung cancer. Profiling relied on immunoSEQ multiplex PCR, and the TCRdb table lists in-frame clones only, not all of them. In the table there are around 43,000 clones, approximately 86% of which are singletons. The specimen was peripheral blood, collected before any cancer treatment. The receptors were gathered from a man aged 18 to 49 with stage I lung adenocarcinoma.

The chain employs TRBV7-9 and TRBJ2-1, with TRBD1 matching 8 bases. Trimming took 4 bases from V and 6 from J; bases not matched to a gene: 2. Germline V CDR1 and CDR2: SEHNR, FQNEAQ (reference sequence). This CDR3 is 13 amino acids long. The CDR3 nucleotides are TGTGCCAGCAGCTCAACAGGGGGCAATGAGCAGTTCTTC. Translating it yields CASSSTGGNEQFF.

This clone was seen more than once but under ten times. The rearrangement joins TRBV2 to TRBJ1-2; the D is unclear. Germline V lookup: CDR1 SNHLY, CDR2 FYNNEI. Trimming took off 6 bases at V and 0 bases at J, with 5 bases between the two ends. The CDR3 has 12 residues. Here the CDR3 reads CASSTSNYGYTF. CDR3 sequence (DNA): TGTGCCAGCAGCACTTCTAACTATGGCTACACCTTC.

The chain carries TRBV28 and TRBJ1-2; no firm D call. CDR3 length: 13 amino acids. V was shortened by 8 bases and J by 6 bases, with 16 bases between the two germline ends. The germline V gene encodes CDR1 MDHEN and CDR2 SYDVKM. This CDR3 reads CASGSLGRDGYTF. The CDR3 DNA follows: TGTGCCAGCGGGTCTCTCGGGCGGGATGGCTACACCTTC.

CDR3 sequence (DNA): TGTGCCAGTAGCCGGTCGCTAGCAACTAATGAAAAACTGTTTTTT. Translated: CASSRSLATNEKLFF. The rearrangement uses TRBV19 and TRBJ1-4; no definite D call. The V gene lost 6 bases and the J gene lost 0 bases, with 11 bases spanning the gap. This CDR3 has 15 amino acids. CDR1 is LNHDA and CDR2 is SQIVND in the germline V gene (reference sequence).

A remark on this clone: The junction departs from germline at one end; a sequencing error may be responsible. The V gene is TRBV6-1, the J gene TRBJ2-7; TRBD2 is a possible D gene (7 bases). The CDR3 is 14 residues long. Looked up from germline, CDR1 is MNHNS and CDR2 is SASEGT. The DNA for the CDR3 is TGTGCCAGCGAAGGGGACGGGGGGCCGTACGAACAGTACTTC. As protein: CASEGDGGPYEQYF.

This chain uses TRBV30 with TRBJ2-1; D not certain. This CDR3 is 12 amino acids long. Per germline, CDR1 GTSNPN and CDR2 SVGIG (reference sequence). The V and J ends lost 0 bases and 4 bases respectively, with 4 bases between them. CDR3 nucleotides: TGTGCCTGGAGTGTACCATACAATGAGCAGTTCTTC. This sequence encodes CAWSVPYNEQFF.

The V and J genes are TRBV5-6 and TRBJ1-4, with TRBD1 as a possible D gene (6 bases). This CDR3 contains 15 residues. The ends were cut back, 2 bases at V and 8 bases at J, with 16 bases in the middle. CDR1 is SGHDT, CDR2 YYEEEE, per germline. The CDR3 region is CASSFYRVEDEKLFF. For the CDR3, the DNA is TGTGCCAGCAGCTTTTACAGGGTGGAGGACGAAAAACTGTTTTTT.

The chain combines TRBV9 with TRBJ1-1, with D hard to call. The CDR3 extends over 17 amino acids. The V and J ends lost 4 bases and 1 base respectively, with 20 bases between them. In germline, CDR1 is SGDLS, CDR2 YYNGEE. This chain's CDR3 is CASSHSLEVSGNTEAFF. CDR3 nucleotide sequence: TGTGCCAGCAGCCATTCCCTCGAGGTCAGTGGGAACACTGAAGCTTTCTTT.

The V gene is TRBV27, the J gene TRBJ1-2, with 11 bases that match TRBD1. Germline-derived CDR1 and CDR2 are MNHEY and SMNVEV (reference sequence). J gave up 5 bases and V 5 bases, and 13 bases lay outside the gene matches. The CDR3 is made up of 17 amino acids. The CDR3 loop reads CASSPPQGQGAGYGYTF. The DNA of the CDR3 is TGTGCCAGCAGTCCCCCCCAAGGACAGGGGGCTGGGTATGGCTACACCTTC.